A selection of T cell receptor beta chains follows, all from one sample in a study of cytomegalovirus exposure and HLA in healthy donors. Produced via immunoSEQ multiplex PCR; TCRdb's table is partial and in-frame only. The table records 150,000 to 200,000 clones, around 80% of them present only once. Sequenced: PBMCs. These receptor sequences come from a woman aged 25 to 45 in good health and CMV-seronegative. Each CDR3 is given with its conserved first and last residue. The order of the fields is V gene, J gene, D gene, clone size, CDR3 protein, CDR3 DNA. The D gene is left open where the match is weak. Clone sizes are given selectively: once, few, many, or a class where the clone is expanded.

v_gene: TRBV5-1
j_gene: TRBJ2-7
d_gene: TRBD1
abundance: .
CDR3aa: CASSLDRGVYEQYF
CDR3nt: TGCGCCAGCAGCCTGGACAGGGGCGTCTACGAGCAGTACTTC

v_gene: TRBV9
j_gene: TRBJ2-6
d_gene: .
abundance: once
CDR3aa: CASSVAAGSGANVLTF
CDR3nt: TGTGCCAGCAGCGTAGCTGCGGGTTCTGGGGCCAACGTCCTGACTTTC

v_gene: TRBV30
j_gene: TRBJ2-7
d_gene: TRBD2
abundance: .
CDR3aa: CAWGTSGTRYERQYF
CDR3nt: TGTGCCTGGGGGACTAGCGGGACCCGATACGAGCGGCAGTACTTC

v_gene: TRBV25-1
j_gene: TRBJ2-7
d_gene: .
abundance: .
CDR3aa: CASSGTVRYEQYF
CDR3nt: TGTGCCAGCAGTGGGACAGTTCGGTACGAGCAGTACTTC

v_gene: TRBV9
j_gene: TRBJ2-3
d_gene: .
abundance: .
CDR3aa: CASSVVPAGDTQYF
CDR3nt: TGTGCCAGCAGCGTAGTGCCAGCGGGAGATACGCAGTATTTT

v_gene: TRBV15
j_gene: TRBJ2-7
d_gene: TRBD2
abundance: .
CDR3aa: CATSRVSGSSYEQYF
CDR3nt: TGTGCCACCAGCAGAGTTAGCGGGAGCTCCTACGAGCAGTACTTC

v_gene: TRBV4-2
j_gene: TRBJ2-7
d_gene: .
abundance: .
CDR3aa: CASSQGSGLPSYEQYF
CDR3nt: TGTGCCAGCAGCCAAGGATCAGGGCTCCCCTCCTACGAGCAGTACTTC

v_gene: TRBV19
j_gene: TRBJ2-7
d_gene: .
abundance: once
CDR3aa: CASSIAAGTYEQYF
CDR3nt: TGTGCCAGTAGTATAGCGGCAGGGACCTACGAGCAGTACTTC

v_gene: TRBV11-3
j_gene: TRBJ2-1
d_gene: TRBD2
abundance: .
CDR3aa: CASSLGARLAGRTNEQFF
CDR3nt: TGTGCCAGCAGCTTAGGAGCCCGGCTAGCGGGAAGAACCAATGAGCAGTTCTTC

v_gene: TRBV19
j_gene: TRBJ1-1
d_gene: .
abundance: .
CDR3aa: CASRNSEAFF
CDR3nt: TGTGCCAGTAGGAACAGTGAAGCTTTCTTT

v_gene: TRBV27
j_gene: TRBJ2-7
d_gene: .
abundance: .
CDR3aa: CASSLSDYGGPEQYF
CDR3nt: TGTGCCAGCAGTTTATCGGATTATGGGGGCCCCGAGCAGTACTTC

v_gene: TRBV25-1
j_gene: TRBJ2-7
d_gene: TRBD2
abundance: .
CDR3aa: CASCSGGSYEQYF
CDR3nt: TGTGCCAGCTGTAGCGGGGGCTCCTACGAGCAATACTTC

v_gene: TRBV4-2
j_gene: TRBJ2-2
d_gene: .
abundance: .
CDR3aa: CASSRIPVLTGELFF
CDR3nt: TGTGCCAGCAGCCGAATACCAGTCCTCACCGGGGAGCTGTTTTTT

v_gene: TRBV2
j_gene: TRBJ2-5
d_gene: .
abundance: .
CDR3aa: CASSGQGVGETQYF
CDR3nt: TGTGCCAGCAGCGGGCAAGGGGTAGGGGAGACCCAGTACTTC

v_gene: TRBV7-7
j_gene: TRBJ2-1
d_gene: .
abundance: .
CDR3aa: CASSFGTGPLPHNEQFF
CDR3nt: TGTGCCAGCAGCTTCGGAACAGGTCCCTTACCCCACAATGAGCAGTTCTTC

v_gene: TRBV27
j_gene: TRBJ2-1
d_gene: .
abundance: .
CDR3aa: CASSSVYNEQFF
CDR3nt: TGTGCCAGCAGTTCCGTCTACAATGAGCAGTTCTTC

v_gene: TRBV7-2
j_gene: TRBJ2-5
d_gene: .
abundance: .
CDR3aa: CASSSNGQARGETQYF
CDR3nt: TGTGCCAGCAGCTCCAACGGACAGGCCCGGGGGGAGACCCAGTACTTC